The next 7 T cell receptor beta chains were all read from a single sample in a study of blood T cell repertoires in COVID-19. Data came from immunoSEQ multiplex PCR; TCRdb stores just in-frame clones and leaves some out. Of roughly 120,000 clones in the sample, 85% to 90% were seen once. Source material: peripheral blood. Every receptor here comes from a human donor in a cohort sampled during active COVID-19.

The chain uses TRBV27 and TRBJ1-2; 12 bases match TRBD1. The J segment lost 5 bases and the V segment lost 5 bases, leaving 9 bases of the junction unmatched. There are 16 residues in the CDR3. CDR1 and CDR2 from the germline V gene are MNHEY and SMNVEV (reference sequence). The CDR3 is CASSGSRDRGLYGYTF. CDR3 bases: TGTGCCAGCAGTGGATCCCGGGACAGGGGGCTATATGGCTACACCTTC.

The chain is built from TRBV19 and TRBJ2-3; D remains unclear. CDR1 is LNHDA and CDR2 is SQIVND in the germline V gene (reference sequence). Trimming stripped 3 bases from V and 2 bases from J, with 6 bases between. The CDR3 extends over 13 amino acids. CDR3 sequence (DNA): TGTGCCAGTAGTATTGGCCACACAGATACGCAGTATTTT. Translation gives CASSIGHTDTQYF. Together with reference TRBV19 and TRBJ2-3, the CDR3 gives the full variable domain: DGGITQSPKYLFRKEGQNVTLSCEQNLNHDAMYWYRQDPGQGLRLIYYSQIVNDFQKGDIAEGYSVSREKKESFPLTVTSAQKNPTAFYLCASSIGHTDTQYFGPGTRLTVL.

This chain connects TRBV4-2 to TRBJ1-1; D might be TRBD1 (5 bases). Deletions cut 1 base from V and 4 bases from J, with 19 bases between. Germline V gene sequence: CDR1 LGHNA, CDR2 YNFKEQ. The CDR3 has 17 residues. The CDR3 region is CASSQGWAGSVSTEAFF. DNA for the CDR3: TGTGCCAGCAGCCAAGGATGGGCAGGGTCGGTTAGCACTGAAGCTTTCTTT.

For this clone: At one of its ends the junction is not consistent with the germline gene, which may arise from a read error. The chain joins TRBV4-2 to TRBJ2-1; 8 nucleotides line up with TRBD1. Germline values: CDR1 LGHNA, CDR2 YNFKEQ. The CDR3 extends over 14 amino acids. CDR3 loop: CASSRTGSYYEQFF. In DNA, the CDR3 is TGTGCCAGCAGCCGGACAGGGAGCTACTATGAGCAGTTCTTC.

The gene calls are TRBV6-2 or TRBV6-3 and TRBJ1-2; D call uncertain. Trimming removed 2 bases from V and 4 bases from J, with 5 bases in between. The length of the CDR3 is 12 residues. In germline, CDR1 is MNHEY, CDR2 SVGEGT. CDR3 DNA sequence: TGTGCCAGCAGTTACAGGAGCTATGGCTACACCTTC. It specifies CASSYRSYGYTF.

The chain couples TRBV5-1 to TRBJ1-4, with TRBD1 matching over 9 bases. V shed 4 bases, J shed 0 bases, and the junction held 19 bases outside the gene matches. CDR1 SGHRS and CDR2 YFSETQ come from the germline V gene. This CDR3 comprises 21 residues. CDR3 DNA sequence: TGCGCCAGCAGCAAGGGACAGGGAACAGAGCGGGCCCTCGCAACTAATGAAAAACTGTTTTTT. It specifies CASSKGQGTERALATNEKLFF.

J is TRBJ2-7 and V is TRBV19; the D gene is possibly TRBD1 (7 bases). The CDR3 loop spans 16 amino acids. The germline gives CDR1 LNHDA, CDR2 SQIVND (reference sequence). Trimming shortened V by 7 bases and J by 2 bases, and 21 bases separated the two germline ends. CDR3 loop: CASTGGGLQGAYEQYF. CDR3 DNA sequence: TGTGCCAGTACCGGAGGGGGCCTACAGGGCGCCTACGAGCAGTACTTC.